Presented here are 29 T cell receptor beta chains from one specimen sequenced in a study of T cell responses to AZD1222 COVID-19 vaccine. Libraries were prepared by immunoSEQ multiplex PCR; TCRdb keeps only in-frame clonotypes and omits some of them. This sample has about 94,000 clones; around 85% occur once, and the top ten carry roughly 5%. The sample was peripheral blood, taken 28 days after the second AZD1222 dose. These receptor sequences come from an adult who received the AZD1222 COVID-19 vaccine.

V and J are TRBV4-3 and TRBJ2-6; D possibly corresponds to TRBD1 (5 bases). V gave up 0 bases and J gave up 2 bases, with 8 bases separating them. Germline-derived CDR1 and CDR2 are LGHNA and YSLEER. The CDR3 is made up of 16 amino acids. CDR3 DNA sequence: TGCGCCAGCAGCCAAGATGAAGGGGCTGGGGCCAACGTCCTGACTTTC. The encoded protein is CASSQDEGAGANVLTF.

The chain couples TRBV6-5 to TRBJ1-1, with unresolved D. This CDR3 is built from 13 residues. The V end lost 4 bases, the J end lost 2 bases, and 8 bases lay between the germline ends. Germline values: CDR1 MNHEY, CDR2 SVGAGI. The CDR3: CASSSLENTEAFF. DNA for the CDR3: TGTGCCAGCAGTTCCCTGGAAAACACTGAAGCTTTCTTT.

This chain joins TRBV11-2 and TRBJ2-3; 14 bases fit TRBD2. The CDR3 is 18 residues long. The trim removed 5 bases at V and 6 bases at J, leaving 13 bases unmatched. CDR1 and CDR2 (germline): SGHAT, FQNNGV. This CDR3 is CASSRSTGTSGSRDTQYF. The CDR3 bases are TGTGCCAGCAGCCGAAGTACGGGGACTAGCGGGAGCCGGGATACGCAGTATTTT.

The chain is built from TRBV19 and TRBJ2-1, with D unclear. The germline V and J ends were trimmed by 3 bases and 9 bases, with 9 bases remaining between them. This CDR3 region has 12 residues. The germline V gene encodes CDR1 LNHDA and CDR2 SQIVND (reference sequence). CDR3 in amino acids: CASSIKSSEQFF. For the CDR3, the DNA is TGTGCCAGTAGTATTAAGTCTTCTGAGCAGTTCTTC.

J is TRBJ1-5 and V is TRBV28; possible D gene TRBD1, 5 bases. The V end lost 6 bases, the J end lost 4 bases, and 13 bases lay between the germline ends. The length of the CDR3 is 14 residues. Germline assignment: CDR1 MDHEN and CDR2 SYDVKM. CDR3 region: CASSLTVDNQPQHF. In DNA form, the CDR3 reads TGTGCCAGCAGCCTGACAGTCGATAATCAGCCCCAGCATTTT.

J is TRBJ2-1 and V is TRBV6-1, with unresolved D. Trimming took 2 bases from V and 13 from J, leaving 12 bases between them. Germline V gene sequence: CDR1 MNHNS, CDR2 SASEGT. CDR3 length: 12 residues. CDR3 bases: TGTGCCAGCAGTGAATTGGGCGGAGAACAGTTCTTC. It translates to CASSELGGEQFF.

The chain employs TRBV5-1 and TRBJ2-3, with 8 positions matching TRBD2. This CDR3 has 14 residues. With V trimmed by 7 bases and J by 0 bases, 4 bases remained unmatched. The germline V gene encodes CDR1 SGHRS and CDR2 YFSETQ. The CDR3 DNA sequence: TGCGCCAGCGCGGGGGGCTCTAGCACAGATACGCAGTATTTT. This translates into CASAGGSSTDTQYF.

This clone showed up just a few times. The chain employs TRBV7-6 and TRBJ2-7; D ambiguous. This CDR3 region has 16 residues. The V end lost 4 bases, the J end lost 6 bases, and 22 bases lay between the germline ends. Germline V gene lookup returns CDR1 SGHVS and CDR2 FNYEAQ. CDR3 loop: CASSSSPYGSFSEQYF. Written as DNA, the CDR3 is TGTGCCAGCAGCTCGAGTCCCTACGGGTCGTTCTCCGAGCAGTACTTC.

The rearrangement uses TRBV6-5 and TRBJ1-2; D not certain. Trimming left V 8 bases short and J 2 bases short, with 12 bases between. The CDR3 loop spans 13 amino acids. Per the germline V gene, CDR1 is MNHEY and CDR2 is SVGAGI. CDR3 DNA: TGTGCCAGCCGGACGGGGAGCAACTATGGCTACACCTTC. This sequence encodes CASRTGSNYGYTF.

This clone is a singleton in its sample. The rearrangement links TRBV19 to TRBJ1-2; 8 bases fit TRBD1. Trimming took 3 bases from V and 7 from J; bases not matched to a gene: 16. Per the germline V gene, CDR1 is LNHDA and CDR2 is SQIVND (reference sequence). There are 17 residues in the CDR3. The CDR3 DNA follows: TGTGCCAGTAGTATCATGACCGGACAGGGTTTGGTGGCTGGCTACACCTTC. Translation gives CASSIMTGQGLVAGYTF. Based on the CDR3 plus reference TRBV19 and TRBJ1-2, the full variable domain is DGGITQSPKYLFRKEGQNVTLSCEQNLNHDAMYWYRQDPGQGLRLIYYSQIVNDFQKGDIAEGYSVSREKKESFPLTVTSAQKNPTAFYLCASSIMTGQGLVAGYTFGSGTRLTVV.

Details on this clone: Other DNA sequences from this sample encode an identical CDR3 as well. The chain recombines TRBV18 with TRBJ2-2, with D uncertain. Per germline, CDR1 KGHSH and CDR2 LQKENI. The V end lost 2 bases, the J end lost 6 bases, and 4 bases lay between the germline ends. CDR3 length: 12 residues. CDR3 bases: TGTGCCAGCTCACCATCGGCCGGGGAGCTGTTTTTT. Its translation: CASSPSAGELFF. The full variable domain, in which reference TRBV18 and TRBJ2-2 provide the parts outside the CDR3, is NAGVMQNPRHLVRRRGQEARLRCSPMKGHSHVYWYRQLPEEGLKFMVYLQKENIIDESGMPKERFSAEFPKEGPSILRIQQVVRGDSAAYFCASSPSAGELFFGEGSRLTVL.

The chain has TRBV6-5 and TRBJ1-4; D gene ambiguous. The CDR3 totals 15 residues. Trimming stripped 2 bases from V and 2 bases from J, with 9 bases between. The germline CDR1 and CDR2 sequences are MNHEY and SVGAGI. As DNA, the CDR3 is TGTGCCAGCAGTTACCGGGCCAGGACTAATGAAAAACTGTTTTTT. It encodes CASSYRARTNEKLFF.

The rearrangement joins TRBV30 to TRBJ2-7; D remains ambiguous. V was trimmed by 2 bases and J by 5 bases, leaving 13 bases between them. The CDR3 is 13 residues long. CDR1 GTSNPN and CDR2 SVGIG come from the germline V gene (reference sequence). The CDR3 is CAWSRVLSNEQYF. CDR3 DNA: TGTGCCTGGAGTCGGGTCCTATCCAACGAGCAGTACTTC.

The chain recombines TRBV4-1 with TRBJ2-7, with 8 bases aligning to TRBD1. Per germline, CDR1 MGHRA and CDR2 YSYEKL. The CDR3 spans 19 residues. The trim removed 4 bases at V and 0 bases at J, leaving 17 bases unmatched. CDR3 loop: CASSLTKGPRQGSSYEQYF. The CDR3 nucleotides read TGCGCCAGCAGCCTTACTAAAGGACCCCGACAGGGGAGCTCCTACGAGCAGTACTTC.

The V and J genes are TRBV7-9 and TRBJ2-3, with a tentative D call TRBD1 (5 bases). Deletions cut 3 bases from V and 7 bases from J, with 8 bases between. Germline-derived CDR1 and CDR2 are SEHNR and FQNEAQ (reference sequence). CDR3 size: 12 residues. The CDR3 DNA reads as TGTGCCAGCAGCTTGGGGCAGAATACGCAGTATTTT. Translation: CASSLGQNTQYF.

As DNA, the CDR3 is TGTGCCAGCAGCTTAGGGACAGGGGCCTCCTACGAGCAGTACTTC. It specifies CASSLGTGASYEQYF. V is TRBV7-9 and J is TRBJ2-7; TRBD1 matches at 9 bases. This CDR3 contains 15 residues. V lost 1 base to trimming and J lost 0 bases; unmatched junction nucleotides: 1. Germline lookup yields CDR1 SEHNR and CDR2 FQNEAQ (reference sequence).

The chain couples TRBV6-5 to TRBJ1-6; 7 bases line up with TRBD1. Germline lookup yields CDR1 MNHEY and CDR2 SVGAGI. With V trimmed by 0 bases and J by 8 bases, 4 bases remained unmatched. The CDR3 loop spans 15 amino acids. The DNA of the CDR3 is TGTGCCAGCAGTTACTCGTCCAGGGGGGATTCACCCCTCCACTTT. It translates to CASSYSSRGDSPLHF.

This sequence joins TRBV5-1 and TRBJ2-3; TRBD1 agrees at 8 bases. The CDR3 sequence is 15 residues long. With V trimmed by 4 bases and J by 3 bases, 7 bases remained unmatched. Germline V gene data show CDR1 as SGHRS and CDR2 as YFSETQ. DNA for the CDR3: TGCGCCAGCAGCCAAGGGGACAGGTCGACAGATACGCAGTATTTT. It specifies CASSQGDRSTDTQYF.

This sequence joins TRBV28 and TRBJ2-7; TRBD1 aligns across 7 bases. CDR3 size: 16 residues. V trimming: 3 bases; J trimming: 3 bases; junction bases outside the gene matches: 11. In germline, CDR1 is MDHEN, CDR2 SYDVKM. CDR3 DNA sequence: TGTGCCAGCAGTTTGCCGCGAGGGGCAGGGGGCTACGAGCAGTACTTC. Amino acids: CASSLPRGAGGYEQYF.

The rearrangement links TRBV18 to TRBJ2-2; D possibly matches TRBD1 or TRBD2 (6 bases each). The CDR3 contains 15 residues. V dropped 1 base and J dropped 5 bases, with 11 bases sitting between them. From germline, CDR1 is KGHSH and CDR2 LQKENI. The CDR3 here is CASSPLGGQTGELFF. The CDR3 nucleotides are TGTGCCAGCTCACCACTCGGGGGACAAACCGGGGAGCTGTTTTTT. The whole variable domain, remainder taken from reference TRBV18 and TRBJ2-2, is NAGVMQNPRHLVRRRGQEARLRCSPMKGHSHVYWYRQLPEEGLKFMVYLQKENIIDESGMPKERFSAEFPKEGPSILRIQQVVRGDSAAYFCASSPLGGQTGELFFGEGSRLTVL.

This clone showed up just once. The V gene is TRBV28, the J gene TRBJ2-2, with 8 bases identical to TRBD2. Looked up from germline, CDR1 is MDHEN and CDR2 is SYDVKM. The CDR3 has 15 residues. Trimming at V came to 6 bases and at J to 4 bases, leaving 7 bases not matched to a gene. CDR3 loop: CASSRAGEGTGELFF. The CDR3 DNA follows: TGTGCCAGCAGCCGAGCGGGAGAAGGCACCGGGGAGCTGTTTTTT. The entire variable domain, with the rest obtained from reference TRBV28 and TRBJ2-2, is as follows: DVKVTQSSRYLVKRTGEKVFLECVQDMDHENMFWYRQDPGLGLRLIYFSYDVKMKEKGDIPEGYSVSREKKERFSLILESASTNQTSMYLCASSRAGEGTGELFFGEGSRLTVL.

Here the CDR3 reads CASSQGDGYTF. The DNA for the CDR3 is TGTGCCAGCAGCCAAGGGGATGGCTACACCTTC. The V and J genes are TRBV3-1 (or the pseudogene TRBV3-2) and TRBJ1-2; no definite D call. The CDR3 has 11 residues. Germline CDR1 and CDR2: LGHDT and YNNKEL (reference sequence). V dropped 1 base and J dropped 6 bases, with 3 bases sitting between them.

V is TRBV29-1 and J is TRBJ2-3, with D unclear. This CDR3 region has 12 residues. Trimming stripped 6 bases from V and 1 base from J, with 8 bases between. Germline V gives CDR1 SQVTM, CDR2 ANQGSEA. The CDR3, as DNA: TGCAGCGTACGACGGGGCACAGATACGCAGTATTTT. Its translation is CSVRRGTDTQYF.

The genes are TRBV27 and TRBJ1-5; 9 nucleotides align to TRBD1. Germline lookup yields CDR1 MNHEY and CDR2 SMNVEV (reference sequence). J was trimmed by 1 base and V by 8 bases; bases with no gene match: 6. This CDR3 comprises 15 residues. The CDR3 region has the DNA TGTGCCAGCTGGGGACAGGGAGGGAGCAATCAGCCCCAGCATTTT. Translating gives CASWGQGGSNQPQHF.

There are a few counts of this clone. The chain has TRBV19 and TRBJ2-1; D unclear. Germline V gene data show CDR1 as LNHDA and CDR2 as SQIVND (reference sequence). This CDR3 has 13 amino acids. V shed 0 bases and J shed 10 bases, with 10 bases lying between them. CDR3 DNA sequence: TGTGCCAGTAGTATAGAACCCACGCTGGAGCAGTTCTTC. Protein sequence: CASSIEPTLEQFF.

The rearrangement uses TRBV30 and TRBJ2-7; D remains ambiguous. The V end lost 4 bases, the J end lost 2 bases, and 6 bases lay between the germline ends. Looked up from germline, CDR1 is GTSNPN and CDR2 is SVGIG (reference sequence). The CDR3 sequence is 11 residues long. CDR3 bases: TGTGCCTGGACCGGAACCTACGAGCAGTACTTC. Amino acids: CAWTGTYEQYF.

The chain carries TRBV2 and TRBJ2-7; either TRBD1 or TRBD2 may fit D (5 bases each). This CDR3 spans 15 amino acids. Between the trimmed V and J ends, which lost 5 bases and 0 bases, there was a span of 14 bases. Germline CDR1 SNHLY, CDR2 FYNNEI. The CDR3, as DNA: TGTGCCAGCAGTTTTACCCGGGACGGCTCCTACGAGCAGTACTTC. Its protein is CASSFTRDGSYEQYF.

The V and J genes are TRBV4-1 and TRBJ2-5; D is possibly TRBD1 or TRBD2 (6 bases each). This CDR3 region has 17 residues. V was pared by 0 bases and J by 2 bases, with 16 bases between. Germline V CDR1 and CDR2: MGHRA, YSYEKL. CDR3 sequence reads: CASSQDFPGARQETQYF. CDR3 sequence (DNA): TGCGCCAGCAGCCAAGATTTTCCGGGGGCTCGTCAAGAGACCCAGTACTTC.

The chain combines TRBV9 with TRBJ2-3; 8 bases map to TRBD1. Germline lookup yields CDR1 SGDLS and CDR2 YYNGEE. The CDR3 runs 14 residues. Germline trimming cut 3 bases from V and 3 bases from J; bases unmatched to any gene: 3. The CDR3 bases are TGTGCCAGCAGCGCCGACAGGGGAACAGATACGCAGTATTTT. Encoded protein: CASSADRGTDTQYF.